The next 9 T cell receptor beta chains were all read from a single sample in a study of cytomegalovirus exposure and HLA in healthy donors (TCRdb year 2017). Preparation of the library involved the immunoSEQ multiplex PCR assay. For the multiplex PCR, a mixture combining 60 forward primers for TCR Vbeta segments and 13 reverse primers for TCR Jbeta segments was used. Held by TCRdb, this immuneACCESS table contains in-frame sequences only and omits some clones. Under half of the omission traces to an unresolved V gene where checked; the cause of the rest is unknown. The sample table records around 55,000 clones; around 78% of these occur just once. Around 1.5% of the sample lies in the top ten. Sequenced: PBMCs. These receptors all come from a female donor in good health and CMV-seronegative.

This clone was seen only a few times. The V call is TRBV5-1, the J call TRBJ1-1; a weak D match, TRBD1 (5 bases). Per the germline V gene, CDR1 is SGHRS and CDR2 is YFSETQ. V was clipped by 5 bases and J by 1 base, with 9 bases between them. The CDR3 is 13 residues long. CDR3 region: CASRGQGNTEAFF. CDR3 coding DNA: TGCGCCAGCAGAGGCCAGGGGAACACTGAAGCTTTCTTT. Full variable domain (rest looked up from reference TRBV5-1 and TRBJ1-1): KAGVTQTPRYLIKTRGQQVTLSCSPISGHRSVSWYQQTPGQGLQFLFEYFSETQRNKGNFPGRFSGRQFSNSRSEMNVSTLELGDSALYLCASRGQGNTEAFFGQGTRLTVV.

The chain couples TRBV2 to TRBJ2-7; D not certain. CDR3 length: 17 amino acids. Germline V gives CDR1 SNHLY, CDR2 FYNNEI. V gave up 2 bases and J gave up 0 bases, with 17 bases separating them. The CDR3 reads CASSETLYIVSSYEQYF. As DNA, the CDR3 is TGTGCCAGCAGTGAAACCCTGTATATAGTGAGCTCCTACGAGCAGTACTTC.

This rearrangement joins TRBV28 to TRBJ1-1; maybe TRBD1 (5 bases). Trimming removed 7 bases from V and 8 bases from J, with 11 bases in between. From germline, CDR1 is MDHEN and CDR2 SYDVKM. The CDR3 is 11 residues long. This CDR3 is CASTQAREAFF. The CDR3 nucleotides are TGTGCCAGCACACAGGCGCGAGAAGCTTTCTTT.

V is TRBV5-6 and J is TRBJ2-3; D perhaps matches TRBD1 (7 bases). Trimming removed 4 bases from V and 0 bases from J, with 21 bases in between. This CDR3 contains 18 residues. Germline V gene lookup returns CDR1 SGHDT and CDR2 YYEEEE. The CDR3 DNA reads as TGTGCCAGCAGCCCGCACGGAGCTGCAGGGGGGAGCACAGATACGCAGTATTTT. This encodes CASSPHGAAGGSTDTQYF.

The rearrangement joins TRBV7-2 to TRBJ1-3; 10 positions match TRBD1. Trimming took 4 bases from V and 3 from J; bases not matched to a gene: 9. This CDR3 is built from 17 residues. CDR1 and CDR2 from the germline V gene are SGHTA and FQGNSA. The CDR3 protein is CASSSTRQGALGNTIYF. CDR3 nucleotide sequence: TGTGCCAGCAGCTCTACTCGACAGGGGGCACTTGGAAACACCATATATTTT.

The rearrangement links TRBV4-2 to TRBJ2-1; TRBD2 aligns across 10 bases. The germline V gene has CDR1 LGHNA and CDR2 YNFKEQ. The CDR3 has 16 residues. The trim removed 4 bases at V and 4 bases at J, leaving 7 bases unmatched. CDR3 coding DNA: TGTGCCAGCAGCCCTAAGGAGCGGGGGGGGTACAATGAGCAGTTCTTC. It translates to CASSPKERGGYNEQFF.

This clone was recorded only once. The chain combines TRBV7-3 with TRBJ1-6; tentative D call: TRBD1 (6 bases). The CDR3 totals 14 residues. Germline V gene sequence: CDR1 SGHTA, CDR2 FQGTGA. Trimming shortened V by 5 bases and J by 9 bases, and 14 bases separated the two germline ends. This chain's CDR3 is CASSSTGWGSPLHF. CDR3 DNA: TGTGCCAGCAGCAGTACAGGGTGGGGTTCACCCCTCCACTTT.

The genes are TRBV5-1 and TRBJ2-5; 9 nucleotides line up with TRBD1. Germline trimming cut 1 base from V and 5 bases from J; bases unmatched to any gene: 6. This CDR3 has 15 amino acids. Germline loops: CDR1 SGHRS, CDR2 YFSETQ. CDR3: CASSLTGGARETQYF. CDR3 DNA sequence: TGCGCCAGCAGCTTGACAGGGGGCGCGAGGGAGACCCAGTACTTC.

The V and J genes are TRBV18 and TRBJ2-7; 11 positions match TRBD1. Germline V gene sequence: CDR1 KGHSH, CDR2 LQKENI. This CDR3 contains 14 residues. With 6 bases clipped from V and 2 bases from J, the junction kept 3 bases outside the gene matches. The CDR3 DNA follows: TGTGCCAGCTCCCTGGGACAGGGGGCCTACGAGCAGTACTTC. It yields the protein CASSLGQGAYEQYF.